This entry lists 18 T cell receptor beta chains sequenced from one sample in a study of blood T cell repertoires in COVID-19. The assay was immunoSEQ multiplex PCR, and TCRdb's table has in-frame clones only and misses some. Of under 300,000 clones detected, about 81% appear once; the ten largest clones hold roughly 1.6%. The sequenced sample consisted of peripheral blood. These receptors came from a human donor with COVID-19, enrolled during active disease. The donor label of this sample is uncertain.

The chain uses TRBV29-1 and TRBJ2-3, with D unresolved. CDR1 and CDR2 from the germline V gene are SQVTM and ANQGSEA. V gave up 8 bases and J gave up 5 bases, with 14 bases separating them. There are 12 residues in the CDR3. The CDR3 sequence is CSPRSLGDTQYF. CDR3 sequence (DNA): TGCAGCCCCAGGTCACTCGGAGATACGCAGTATTTT.

This chain connects TRBV18 to TRBJ1-4, with D unresolved. V was clipped by 3 bases and J by 4 bases, with 6 bases between them. Germline lookup yields CDR1 KGHSH and CDR2 LQKENI. The CDR3 has 13 residues. In DNA form, the CDR3 reads TGTGCCAGCTCACCCCATTTTAATGAAAAACTGTTTTTT. Translated: CASSPHFNEKLFF.

The chain combines TRBV29-1 with TRBJ2-3, with D perhaps TRBD1 (6 bases). The CDR3 covers 15 residues. V dropped 3 bases and J dropped 1 base, with 14 bases sitting between them. CDR1 SQVTM and CDR2 ANQGSEA come from the germline V gene. The CDR3, as DNA: TGCAGCGTTGACGCAGGGGCCCAAGGCACAGATACGCAGTATTTT. Translating it yields CSVDAGAQGTDTQYF.

V gene TRBV3-1 (or the pseudogene TRBV3-2) combines with J gene TRBJ2-1; D is unclear. V lost 1 base and J lost 4, with 11 bases in between. This CDR3 region has 15 residues. Germline lookup yields CDR1 LGHDT and CDR2 YNNKEL (reference sequence). CDR3 nucleotides: TGTGCCAGCAGCCAAGGATGGAGTGAGTACAATGAGCAGTTCTTC. This translates into CASSQGWSEYNEQFF.

V usage is TRBV28 and J usage is TRBJ2-7; D is uncertain. The CDR3 runs 14 residues. Germline loops: CDR1 MDHEN, CDR2 SYDVKM. Deletions cut 6 bases from V and 2 bases from J, with 14 bases between. This CDR3 is CASSPVGLPYEQYF. The DNA of the CDR3 is TGTGCCAGCAGCCCCGTGGGCTTACCCTACGAGCAGTACTTC.

The V call is TRBV5-1, the J call TRBJ2-5, with TRBD2 identical over 7 bases. The germline gives CDR1 SGHRS, CDR2 YFSETQ. The CDR3 contains 14 residues. Trimming took 0 bases from V and 3 from J; bases not matched to a gene: 2. This CDR3 reads CASSLGTREETQYF. Written as DNA, the CDR3 is TGCGCCAGCAGCTTGGGGACTAGGGAAGAGACCCAGTACTTC.

The chain links TRBV20-1 to TRBJ2-7; D ambiguous. The V and J ends lost 3 bases and 0 bases respectively, with 9 bases between them. The CDR3 has 13 amino acids. Germline CDR1 reads DFQATT; CDR2 reads SNEGSKA (reference sequence). The CDR3 is CSASRQASYEQYF. The CDR3 DNA is TGCAGTGCTAGTCGCCAGGCCTCCTACGAGCAGTACTTC.

CDR3 sequence (DNA): TGTGCCAGCTCACGGGGACAGGCGAACACTGAAGCTTTCTTT. Translating it yields CASSRGQANTEAFF. This sequence joins TRBV18 and TRBJ1-1; 8 bases fit TRBD1. From germline, CDR1 is KGHSH and CDR2 LQKENI. This CDR3 spans 14 amino acids. The junction had 2 bases not matched to a gene; V was cut back by 4 bases and J by 1 base.

The chain joins TRBV29-1 to TRBJ2-5, with D hard to call. Trimming removed 4 bases at V and 1 base at J, with 7 bases between. The CDR3 has 12 residues. Per the germline V gene, CDR1 is SQVTM and CDR2 is ANQGSEA. The CDR3 DNA reads TGCAGCGTTGTGGGCTCCCAAGAGACCCAGTACTTC. Its protein product is CSVVGSQETQYF.

Note on this clone: Germline and junction disagree at one end, which may indicate a read error. The gene calls are TRBV7-7 and TRBJ2-2; 7 bases line up with TRBD2. Germline CDR1 reads SSHAT; CDR2 reads FNYEAQ (reference sequence). The CDR3 runs to 16 residues. CDR3 coding DNA: TGTGCTAGCAGCTCCCTGGGGGGGAGGGCCCCCGGGGAGCTGTTTTTT. Its protein product is CASSSLGGRAPGELFF.

The chain couples TRBV5-1 to TRBJ1-2; 8 nucleotides line up with TRBD1. CDR3 length: 15 residues. Germline loops: CDR1 SGHRS, CDR2 YFSETQ. The trim removed 1 base at V and 2 bases at J, leaving 4 bases unmatched. This CDR3 reads CASSLLQGGNYGYTF. In DNA form, the CDR3 reads TGCGCCAGCAGCTTGTTACAGGGGGGGAACTATGGCTACACCTTC. The full variable domain, in which reference TRBV5-1 and TRBJ1-2 provide the parts outside the CDR3, is KAGVTQTPRYLIKTRGQQVTLSCSPISGHRSVSWYQQTPGQGLQFLFEYFSETQRNKGNFPGRFSGRQFSNSRSEMNVSTLELGDSALYLCASSLLQGGNYGYTFGSGTRLTVV.

The rearrangement links TRBV30 to TRBJ1-2, with 8 bases identical to TRBD1. V gave up 3 bases and J gave up 4 bases; unmatched junction bases: 13. The CDR3 runs 16 residues. The germline gives CDR1 GTSNPN, CDR2 SVGIG (reference sequence). The CDR3: CAWSPWGTGYSYGYTF. The CDR3 DNA reads as TGTGCCTGGAGCCCTTGGGGGACAGGATATTCCTATGGCTACACCTTC.

This chain uses TRBV6-5 with TRBJ2-1, with 10 bases matching TRBD2. The CDR3 spans 13 residues. Germline V gene sequence: CDR1 MNHEY, CDR2 SVGAGI. With V trimmed by 6 bases and J by 14 bases, 10 bases remained unmatched. This CDR3 reads CASRNTLAGAEFF. Here the CDR3 DNA reads TGTGCCAGCAGAAATACTCTAGCGGGAGCGGAGTTCTTC.

The J gene is TRBJ2-5, the V gene TRBV6-5, with D unresolved. This CDR3 contains 14 residues. CDR1 and CDR2 from the germline V gene are MNHEY and SVGAGI. Trimming took 5 bases from V and 2 from J, leaving 12 bases between them. DNA of the CDR3: TGTGCCAGCAGTCCATCGATGGCTCAAGAGACCCAGTACTTC. Residues: CASSPSMAQETQYF.

The rearrangement uses TRBV18 and TRBJ2-3; 8 bases are a match to TRBD2. The V gene's germline CDR1 is KGHSH and CDR2 LQKENI. The CDR3 spans 16 residues. Losses at the gene ends were 1 base for V and 5 bases for J; bases not matched to a gene: 8. CDR3 amino acids: CASSPQPAGEVDTQYF. The CDR3 DNA follows: TGTGCCAGCTCACCACAGCCAGCGGGAGAGGTAGATACGCAGTATTTT.

This clone turned up a few times. The V gene is TRBV7-2, the J gene TRBJ2-1; 7 bases agree with TRBD1. V was pared by 4 bases and J by 2 bases, with 8 bases of the junction left unmatched. This CDR3 region has 16 residues. Germline loops: CDR1 SGHTA, CDR2 FQGNSA. The CDR3 nucleotides are TGTGCCAGCAGCTCCTATTCCGGGACAGCCTACAATGAGCAGTTCTTC. It yields the protein CASSSYSGTAYNEQFF.

The chain links TRBV5-1 to TRBJ2-7; TRBD1 agrees at 7 bases. V lost 4 bases, J lost 0 bases, and 10 bases stayed unmatched. The CDR3 is made up of 16 amino acids. Germline lookup yields CDR1 SGHRS and CDR2 YFSETQ. The CDR3 nucleotides are TGCGCCAGCAGCATGTACAGGGGTCCCAGCTCCTACGAGCAGTACTTC. Amino acid sequence: CASSMYRGPSSYEQYF. The whole variable domain, filled in from reference TRBV5-1 and TRBJ2-7, reads KAGVTQTPRYLIKTRGQQVTLSCSPISGHRSVSWYQQTPGQGLQFLFEYFSETQRNKGNFPGRFSGRQFSNSRSEMNVSTLELGDSALYLCASSMYRGPSSYEQYFGPGTRLTVT.

The V gene is TRBV4-2, the J gene TRBJ2-2, with TRBD1 matching over 7 bases. Germline V gives CDR1 LGHNA, CDR2 YNFKEQ. The CDR3 has 16 residues. The V gene end was trimmed by 4 bases and the J gene end by 1 base; junction bases not matched to a gene: 6. The DNA of the CDR3 is TGTGCCAGCAGCCTTTACGGACAGGAGAACACCGGGGAGCTGTTTTTT. Translating gives CASSLYGQENTGELFF.